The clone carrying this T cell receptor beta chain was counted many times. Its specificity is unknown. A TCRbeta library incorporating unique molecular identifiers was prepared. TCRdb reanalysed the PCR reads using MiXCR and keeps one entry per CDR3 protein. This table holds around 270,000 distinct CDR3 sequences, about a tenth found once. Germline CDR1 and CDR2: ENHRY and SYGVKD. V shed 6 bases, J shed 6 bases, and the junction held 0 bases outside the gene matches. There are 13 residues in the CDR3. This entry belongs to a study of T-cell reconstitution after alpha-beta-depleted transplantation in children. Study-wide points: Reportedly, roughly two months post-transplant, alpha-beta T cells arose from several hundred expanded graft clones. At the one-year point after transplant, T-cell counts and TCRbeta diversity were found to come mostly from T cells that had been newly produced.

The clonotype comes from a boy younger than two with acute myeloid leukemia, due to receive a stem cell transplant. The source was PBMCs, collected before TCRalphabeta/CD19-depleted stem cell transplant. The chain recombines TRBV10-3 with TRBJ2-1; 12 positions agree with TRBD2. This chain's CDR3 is CAIRTSGSNEQFF. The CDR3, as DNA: TGTGCCATCAGGACTAGCGGGAGCAATGAGCAGTTCTTC.